This paragraph reports one T cell receptor (beta chain). The antigen remains unidentified. Per germline, CDR1 GTSNPN and CDR2 SVGIG (reference sequence). V lost 0 bases and J 0 bases, leaving 14 bases between the germline ends. This CDR3 comprises 16 residues. Genomic DNA per cell subset filled all wells of several immunoSEQ plates. TCRdb's table, derived via immunoSEQ multiplex PCR, lists solely in-frame clones and lacks some. Of approximately 2,000,000 clones listed, roughly 93% were seen once; the top ten hold approximately 1.6%. The data belong to a study of shared clonotypes between healthy human individuals. Study details: Each donor contributed plates that comprised three CD4 naive, three CD4 memory, two CD8 naive and one CD8 memory.

Points from the study as a whole: Memory subsets had estimated richness that was generally smaller than that of naive subsets. The study found lower generation probabilities in non-shared clonotypes than in those shared by all four donors.

Naive-designated CD8 cells lacked CD45RO, were positively enriched for CCR7, and omitted terminally differentiated effector memory CD45RA+ cells. Sequencing was carried out using naive CD8+ T cells from PBMCs. The chain links TRBV30 to TRBJ1-1, with D hard to call. This receptor was obtained from a man aged 18 to 29 in good health. Some clones in this sample may be carry-over from other donors' samples. The CDR3 DNA is TGTGCCTGGAGTGTACTTAGCAGCCACATGAACACTGAAGCTTTCTTT. Protein product: CAWSVLSSHMNTEAFF.